This entry lists 8 T cell receptor beta chains sequenced from one sample in a study of blood T cell repertoires in COVID-19. Using immunoSEQ multiplex PCR, the repertoire was profiled, and TCRdb retains in-frame clones only, with some absent. The sample has approximately 100,000 clones; under 90% are singletons. Sequenced: peripheral blood. Receptors were obtained from a human donor in a cohort sampled during active or convalescent COVID-19.

The rearrangement joins TRBV5-4 to TRBJ2-7, with 10 bases aligning to TRBD1. In germline, CDR1 is SGHNT, CDR2 YYREEE (reference sequence). The length of the CDR3 is 14 residues. J gave up 5 bases and V 5 bases, and 7 bases lay outside the gene matches. In nucleotides, the CDR3 is TGTGCCAGCAGGTATGACAGGGGGCGAGACGAGCAGTACTTC. This sequence encodes CASRYDRGRDEQYF.

The rearrangement links TRBV7-9 to TRBJ1-6; D ambiguous. V lost 3 bases and J 0 bases, leaving 9 bases between the germline ends. The CDR3 covers 16 residues. The germline gives CDR1 SEHNR, CDR2 FQNEAQ (reference sequence). In nucleotides, the CDR3 is TGTGCCAGCAGCTTGTACAGCAGCTCCTATAATTCACCCCTCCACTTT. The encoded protein is CASSLYSSSYNSPLHF.

This clone was counted only a few times. CDR3 DNA: TGTGCCAGCAGACTGGGACAGGGGAATTCACCCCTCCACTTT. Translating gives CASRLGQGNSPLHF. The gene calls are TRBV3-1 (or the pseudogene TRBV3-2) and TRBJ1-6; 10 nucleotides match TRBD1. Trimming took 6 bases from V and 7 from J; bases not matched to a gene: 3. This CDR3 is built from 14 residues. Looked up from germline, CDR1 is LGHDT and CDR2 is YNNKEL (reference sequence).

Only a few counts were recorded for this clone. The chain recombines TRBV28 with TRBJ1-1; TRBD1 aligns across 7 bases. V lost 8 bases, J lost 5 bases, and 11 bases stayed unmatched. CDR1 MDHEN and CDR2 SYDVKM come from the germline V gene. The CDR3 has 14 amino acids. DNA for the CDR3: TGTGCCAGCTGCACCTCGACAGGGCGGACTGAAGCTTTCTTT. The encoded protein is CASCTSTGRTEAFF. Supplemented by reference TRBV28 and TRBJ1-1, the full variable domain reads DVKVTQSSRYLVKRTGEKVFLECVQDMDHENMFWYRQDPGLGLRLIYFSYDVKMKEKGDIPEGYSVSREKKERFSLILESASTNQTSMYLCASCTSTGRTEAFFGQGTRLTVV.

The V and J genes are TRBV6-7 and TRBJ2-5; D is ambiguous. TRBV6-7 counts as an open reading frame of uncertain function. The length of the CDR3 is 12 residues. With 6 bases removed from V and 5 bases from J, the gap between germline ends came to 10 bases. The CDR3 loop is CASSPLEETQYF. CDR3 in DNA: TGTGCCAGCAGCCCGCTTGAGGAGACCCAGTACTTC.

The V call is TRBV5-1, the J call TRBJ1-6; TRBD1 matches at 7 bases. Trimming took 0 bases from V and 5 from J; bases not matched to a gene: 8. The V gene's germline CDR1 is SGHRS and CDR2 YFSETQ. The CDR3 is 17 residues long. The CDR3 DNA reads as TGCGCCAGCAGCTTGGCCCTCGGCCAGGGGGATAATTCACCCCTCCACTTT. This translates into CASSLALGQGDNSPLHF. Full variable domain (rest looked up from reference TRBV5-1 and TRBJ1-6): KAGVTQTPRYLIKTRGQQVTLSCSPISGHRSVSWYQQTPGQGLQFLFEYFSETQRNKGNFPGRFSGRQFSNSRSEMNVSTLELGDSALYLCASSLALGQGDNSPLHFGNGTRLTVT.

The CDR3 protein is CASSRPSRGINGYTF. The CDR3 nucleotides are TGTGCCAGCAGCCGTCCCAGCAGGGGCATCAATGGCTACACCTTC. This chain joins TRBV11-2 and TRBJ1-2; D may be TRBD1 (6 bases). There are 15 residues in the CDR3. In germline, CDR1 is SGHAT, CDR2 FQNNGV. V dropped 5 bases and J dropped 6 bases, with 19 bases sitting between them.

The genes are TRBV4-2 and TRBJ2-7; 10 bases line up with TRBD1. The germline V gene has CDR1 LGHNA and CDR2 YNFKEQ. The J segment lost 1 base and the V segment lost 1 base, leaving 4 bases of the junction unmatched. CDR3 length: 16 residues. CDR3 residues: CASSQGLGQGSYEQYF. As DNA, the CDR3 is TGTGCCAGCAGCCAAGGGTTGGGACAGGGGTCCTACGAGCAGTACTTC.